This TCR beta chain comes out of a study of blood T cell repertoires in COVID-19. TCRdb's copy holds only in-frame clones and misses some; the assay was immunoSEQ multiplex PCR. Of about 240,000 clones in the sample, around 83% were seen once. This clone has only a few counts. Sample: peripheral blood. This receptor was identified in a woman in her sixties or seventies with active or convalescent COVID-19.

Here the CDR3 reads CASSPRDSGNAYNEQFF. CDR3 coding DNA: TGTGCCAGCAGCCCTCGGGATAGCGGTAACGCCTACAATGAGCAGTTCTTC. This chain connects TRBV9 to TRBJ2-1; tentatively, D is TRBD2 (6 bases). The V and J ends lost 4 bases and 2 bases respectively, with 19 bases between them. This CDR3 comprises 17 residues. Germline loops: CDR1 SGDLS, CDR2 YYNGEE.